What follows are 3 T cell receptor beta chains derived from one specimen sequenced in a study of CD8+CD57+ T cells in acquired aplastic anemia. Patients selected for sequencing had displayed CD8+CD57+ cell expansion by flow cytometry. It was genomic DNA that served as the template for profiling TCR beta VDJ and CDR3. TCRdb passed the reads through MiXCR, listing each CDR3 protein once. The sample lists about 160,000 distinct CDR3 sequences, around 48% occurring once. Specimen: sorted CD4+, CD8+, or CD8+CD57+ T cells (not recorded which) from PBMCs. The receptors come from a human donor with aplastic anemia.

The chain combines TRBV29-1 with TRBJ2-7, with unresolved D. This CDR3 is 11 amino acids long. Germline V gene lookup returns CDR1 SQVTM and CDR2 ANQGSEA. Trimming pared 7 bases from V and 5 bases from J, leaving 12 bases between. CDR3 coding DNA: TGCAGCGCTTCTTCTAACCACGAGCAGTACTTC. This codes for CSASSNHEQYF.

This chain uses TRBV5-6 with TRBJ2-3, with a possible D match to TRBD1 (5 bases). Per germline, CDR1 SGHDT and CDR2 YYEEEE. The CDR3 covers 14 residues. Between the trimmed V and J ends, which lost 4 bases and 3 bases, there was a span of 12 bases. The CDR3 region is CASSPPAGTDTQYF. The CDR3 DNA is TGTGCCAGCAGCCCCCCGGCAGGGACAGATACGCAGTATTTT.

The chain recombines TRBV20-1 with TRBJ2-7, with 9 bases identical to TRBD2. V was clipped by 5 bases and J by 2 bases; unmatched bases: 10. Germline V CDR1 and CDR2: DFQATT, SNEGSKA (reference sequence). The CDR3 has 15 residues. The CDR3 sequence: CSAADSGRSAYEQYF. CDR3 coding DNA: TGCAGTGCTGCTGACAGCGGGAGGTCAGCCTACGAGCAGTACTTC.